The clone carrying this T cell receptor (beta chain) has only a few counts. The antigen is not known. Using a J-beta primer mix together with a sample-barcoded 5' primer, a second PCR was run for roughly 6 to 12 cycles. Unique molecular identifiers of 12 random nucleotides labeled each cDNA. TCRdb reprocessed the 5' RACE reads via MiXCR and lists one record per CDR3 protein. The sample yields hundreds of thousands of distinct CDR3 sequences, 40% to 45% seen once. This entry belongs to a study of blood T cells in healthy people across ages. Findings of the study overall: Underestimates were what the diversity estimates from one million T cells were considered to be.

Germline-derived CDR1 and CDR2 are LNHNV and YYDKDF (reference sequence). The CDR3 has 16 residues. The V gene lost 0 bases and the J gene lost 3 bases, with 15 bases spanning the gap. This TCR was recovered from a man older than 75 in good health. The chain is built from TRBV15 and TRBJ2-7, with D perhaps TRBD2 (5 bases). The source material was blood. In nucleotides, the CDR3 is TGTGCCACCAGCAGAGATCGGGGTAGCGCCCTCTACGAGCAGTACTTC. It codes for CATSRDRGSALYEQYF.